The present entry profiles one T cell receptor (beta chain) with its context. No antigen is known for it. This entry belongs to a study of T cells in localized non-small cell lung cancer. The CDR3 sequence is 15 residues long. The V segment lost 5 bases and the J segment 2 bases; nucleotides outside the gene matches: 8. Germline lookup yields CDR1 LNHDA and CDR2 SQIVND (reference sequence). Sequenced by immunoSEQ multiplex PCR; TCRdb stores in-frame clones only, minus some. Of roughly 64,000 clones listed, 81% are singletons. Findings and limits, study-wide: Median detection of top 100 tumor clones in adjacent lung was around 57 clones. The tumor had only one region sequenced, so heterogeneity remains possible. Uninvolved adjacent lung, not tumor, had the highest T cell clonality.

The starting material was PBMCs, obtained before any cancer treatment. The chain has TRBV19 and TRBJ2-7; 8 nucleotides align to TRBD2. The source is a man between 40 and 70 years old with stage II lung adenocarcinoma. CDR3 in DNA: TGTGCCAGTAGTGGGCCGGGACTAGGGCCCTACGAGCAGTACTTC. Its translation: CASSGPGLGPYEQYF. The complete variable domain, with remaining parts taken from reference TRBV19 and TRBJ2-7, reads DGGITQSPKYLFRKEGQNVTLSCEQNLNHDAMYWYRQDPGQGLRLIYYSQIVNDFQKGDIAEGYSVSREKKESFPLTVTSAQKNPTAFYLCASSGPGLGPYEQYFGPGTRLTVT.